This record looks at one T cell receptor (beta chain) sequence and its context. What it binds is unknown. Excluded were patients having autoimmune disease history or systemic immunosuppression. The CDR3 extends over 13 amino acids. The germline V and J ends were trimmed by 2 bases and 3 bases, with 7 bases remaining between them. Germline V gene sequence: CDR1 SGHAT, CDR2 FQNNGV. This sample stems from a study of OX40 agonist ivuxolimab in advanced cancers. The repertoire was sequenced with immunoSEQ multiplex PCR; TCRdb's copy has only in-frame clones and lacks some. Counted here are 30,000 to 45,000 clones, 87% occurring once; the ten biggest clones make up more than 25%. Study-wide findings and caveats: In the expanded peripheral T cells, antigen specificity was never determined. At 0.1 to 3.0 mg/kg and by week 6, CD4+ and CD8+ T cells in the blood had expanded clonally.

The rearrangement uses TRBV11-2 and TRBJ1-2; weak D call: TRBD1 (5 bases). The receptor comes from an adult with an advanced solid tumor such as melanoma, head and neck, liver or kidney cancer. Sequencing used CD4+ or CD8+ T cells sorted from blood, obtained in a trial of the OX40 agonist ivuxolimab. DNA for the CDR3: TGTGCCAGCAGCTTACAAGGGGACTATGGCTACACCTTC. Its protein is CASSLQGDYGYTF.